Described below is a single T cell receptor (beta chain) sequence and its context. The record originates from a study of blood T cell repertoires in COVID-19. Study information: Samples taken during acute and convalescent COVID-19 were collected in the United States, Italy and Spain.

In the study's own analysis: How many nucleated cells were present was estimated from reference gene primer amplification. This table comes from immunoSEQ multiplex PCR, and its TCRdb copy is limited to in-frame clones, with some not included. V, J and clone size reflect that table, while D and trimming were determined from the DNA. The data contain roughly 160,000 clones, approximately 88% of them seen just once; the ten biggest clones take up 10% to 15%. Trimming removed 3 bases from V and 4 bases from J, with 12 bases in between. CDR3 length equals 14 residues. CDR1 and CDR2 from the germline V gene are MDHEN and SYDVKM.

The specimen sequenced was PBMCs or T cells enriched from blood (not recorded which). The TCR originated in a woman in her sixties who had recovered from COVID-19. The V and J genes are TRBV28 and TRBJ1-1; a weak D match, TRBD1 (6 bases). The CDR3 DNA follows: TGTGCCAGCAGTTTGGGCGGGGGCACCACTGAAGCTTTCTTT. Its translation is CASSLGGGTTEAFF.